What follows are 17 T cell receptor beta chains derived from one specimen sequenced in a study of cytotoxic CD8 clonotypes in ibrutinib-treated CLL. Generated by immunoSEQ multiplex PCR, the TCRdb table keeps only in-frame clones and is missing some. The repertoire holds 200,000 to 250,000 clones, with approximately 79% as singletons. Specimen: PBMCs, collected after 12 months of ibrutinib treatment. Receptors were obtained from a human donor with chronic lymphocytic leukemia.

V usage is TRBV2 and J usage is TRBJ2-1, with D maybe TRBD1 (6 bases). This CDR3 region has 18 residues. V lost 5 bases and J lost 0, with 20 bases in between. Germline V lookup: CDR1 SNHLY, CDR2 FYNNEI. The CDR3 DNA reads as TGTGCCAGCAGTTCCGGGACATTCATCATGAGCTCCTACAATGAGCAGTTCTTC. Translated: CASSSGTFIMSSYNEQFF.

Only one count was recorded for this clone. The V and J genes are TRBV6-1 and TRBJ2-5; D remains unclear. Trimming removed 6 bases from V and 5 bases from J, with 19 bases in between. There are 15 residues in the CDR3. Germline lookup yields CDR1 MNHNS and CDR2 SASEGT. Written as DNA, the CDR3 is TGTGCCAGCAGGGTTGAGGCCCAATGGTCGGAGACCCAGTACTTC. Translated: CASRVEAQWSETQYF.

The chain employs TRBV5-8 and TRBJ1-2; no clear D gene. The CDR3 has 15 residues. Germline assignment: CDR1 SGHTS and CDR2 YDEGEE. The V end was cut by 1 base, the J end by 0 bases, with 10 bases between. The CDR3: CASSLIRLPNYGYTF. CDR3 nucleotide sequence: TGTGCCAGCAGCTTGATACGATTACCTAACTATGGCTACACCTTC.

The V call is TRBV5-8, the J call TRBJ2-2; TRBD2 matches at 8 bases. The J segment lost 5 bases and the V segment lost 7 bases, leaving 16 bases of the junction unmatched. The length of the CDR3 is 17 residues. Germline assignment: CDR1 SGHTS and CDR2 YDEGEE. The CDR3 region is CASCCTSGPRGTGELFF. CDR3 DNA: TGTGCCAGCTGTTGCACTAGCGGCCCTCGGGGGACCGGGGAGCTGTTTTTT.

Notes on this clone: Germline is not matched at one junction end, which may reflect a read error. The chain employs TRBV7-7 and TRBJ2-1, with TRBD2 identical over 11 bases. CDR3 length: 16 amino acids. In germline, CDR1 is SSHAT, CDR2 FNYEAQ (reference sequence). The CDR3, as DNA: TGTGCTAGCAGCCCGCTAGCTAGCGGGGGGCCAACTGAGCAGTTCTTC. Encoded protein: CASSPLASGGPTEQFF.

The rearrangement uses TRBV19 and TRBJ2-7, with 9 bases identical to TRBD2. The CDR3 sequence is 15 residues long. With 3 bases clipped from V and 3 bases from J, the junction kept 6 bases outside the gene matches. CDR1 is LNHDA and CDR2 is SQIVND in the germline V gene (reference sequence). For the CDR3, the DNA is TGTGCCAGTAGTATCGTTAGCGGGGGATACTACGAGCAGTACTTC. Protein sequence: CASSIVSGGYYEQYF.

In its sample, this clone was seen a few times. The CDR3 nucleotides are TGTGCCAGCAGCCCCTTTGGGGGGGCCATTAATGAGCAGTACTTC. Its protein is CASSPFGGAINEQYF. The chain recombines TRBV11-3 with TRBJ2-7; the D gene is possibly TRBD2 (7 bases). Germline lookup yields CDR1 SGHNT and CDR2 YENEEA. This CDR3 spans 15 amino acids. Deletions cut 5 bases from V and 7 bases from J, with 21 bases between.

The chain joins TRBV7-6 to TRBJ2-1, with TRBD2 matching 7 bases. V lost 2 bases and J lost 7; bases outside the gene matches: 2. This CDR3 is 13 amino acids long. Per the germline V gene, CDR1 is SGHVS and CDR2 is FNYEAQ. CDR3 coding DNA: TGTGCCAGCAGCTTACAAGCGGGGAATGAGCAGTTCTTC. Encoded protein: CASSLQAGNEQFF.

The chain couples TRBV28 to TRBJ1-1; D gene ambiguous. V was trimmed by 3 bases and J by 6 bases, leaving 5 bases between them. The CDR3 is 11 residues long. CDR1 MDHEN and CDR2 SYDVKM come from the germline V gene. The chain's CDR3 is CASSFSAEAFF. CDR3 DNA: TGTGCCAGCAGTTTCTCGGCTGAAGCTTTCTTT.

V usage is TRBV5-4 and J usage is TRBJ2-7; perhaps D is TRBD1 or TRBD2 (5 bases each). The CDR3 runs 14 residues. The germline V and J ends were trimmed by 1 base and 3 bases, with 11 bases remaining between them. Germline V gene sequence: CDR1 SGHNT, CDR2 YYREEE (reference sequence). DNA for the CDR3: TGTGCCAGCAGCTTGATCGGGGCCAGCTACGAGCAGTACTTC. Translated: CASSLIGASYEQYF.

The rearrangement uses TRBV7-3 and TRBJ1-1; D unclear. Germline V lookup: CDR1 SGHTA, CDR2 FQGTGA. V lost 6 bases, J lost 1 base, and 9 bases lay in between. CDR3 length: 13 amino acids. CDR3 protein: CASRYKGNTEAFF. In nucleotides, the CDR3 is TGTGCCAGCAGGTACAAGGGGAACACTGAAGCTTTCTTT. Full variable domain (missing parts from reference TRBV7-3 and TRBJ1-1): GAGVSQTPSNKVTEKGKYVELRCDPISGHTALYWYRQSLGQGPEFLIYFQGTGAADDSGLPNDRFFAVRPEGSVSTLKIQRTERGDSAVYLCASRYKGNTEAFFGQGTRLTVV.

The chain is built from TRBV6-1 and TRBJ2-2; TRBD2 matches 10 bases. With 6 bases clipped from V and 4 bases from J, the junction kept 5 bases outside the gene matches. CDR1 MNHNS and CDR2 SASEGT come from the germline V gene. The CDR3 runs to 15 residues. This CDR3 is CASSGPSGSTGELFF. The CDR3 DNA is TGTGCCAGCAGCGGACCTAGCGGGAGCACCGGGGAGCTGTTTTTT.

The genes are TRBV11-2 and TRBJ2-6; maybe TRBD2 (6 bases). The V end was cut by 5 bases, the J end by 2 bases, with 13 bases between. The CDR3 has 16 amino acids. Germline V gene sequence: CDR1 SGHAT, CDR2 FQNNGV. The CDR3 is CASSRTGVPGANVLTF. The CDR3 nucleotides read TGTGCCAGCAGCCGCACGGGGGTCCCTGGGGCCAACGTCCTGACTTTC.

V gene TRBV7-6 combines with J gene TRBJ2-7; no reliable D call. Trimming left V 0 bases short and J 0 bases short, with 12 bases between. There are 16 residues in the CDR3. Germline V gene data show CDR1 as SGHVS and CDR2 as FNYEAQ. This CDR3 reads CASSLAPPYSSYEQYF. The DNA for the CDR3 is TGTGCCAGCAGCTTAGCGCCCCCCTATAGCTCCTACGAGCAGTACTTC.

The genes are TRBV28 and TRBJ2-7, with D possibly called TRBD1 or TRBD2 (5 bases each). The CDR3 is 15 amino acids. Trimming left V 8 bases short and J 3 bases short, with 20 bases between. The germline V gene encodes CDR1 MDHEN and CDR2 SYDVKM. The CDR3 DNA sequence: TGTGCCAGCTCCCTCCCGGGAATAGGGGACTACGAGCAGTACTTC. Translated: CASSLPGIGDYEQYF. The whole variable domain, remainder taken from reference TRBV28 and TRBJ2-7, is DVKVTQSSRYLVKRTGEKVFLECVQDMDHENMFWYRQDPGLGLRLIYFSYDVKMKEKGDIPEGYSVSREKKERFSLILESASTNQTSMYLCASSLPGIGDYEQYFGPGTRLTVT.

The CDR3 DNA is TGTGCCAGCACCACTAGCGCTAGCACAGATACGCAGTATTTT. Translated: CASTTSASTDTQYF. The V call is TRBV28, the J call TRBJ2-3, with TRBD2 matching over 7 bases. This CDR3 spans 14 amino acids. The V gene's germline CDR1 is MDHEN and CDR2 SYDVKM. Trimming took 7 bases from V and 0 from J; bases not matched to a gene: 4. The full variable domain, with the rest looked up from reference TRBV28 and TRBJ2-3, is DVKVTQSSRYLVKRTGEKVFLECVQDMDHENMFWYRQDPGLGLRLIYFSYDVKMKEKGDIPEGYSVSREKKERFSLILESASTNQTSMYLCASTTSASTDTQYFGPGTRLTVL.

This sequence joins TRBV7-8 and TRBJ1-5; D possibly corresponds to TRBD1 (5 bases). The V and J ends lost 5 bases and 4 bases respectively, with 15 bases between them. The CDR3 is 15 amino acids. Germline-derived CDR1 and CDR2 are SGHVS and FQNEAQ. The CDR3 DNA reads TGTGCCAGCAGCCCACTTGGACACTCGAATCAGCCCCAGCATTTT. This encodes CASSPLGHSNQPQHF.